This entry is about one TCR beta chain. Its antigen remains unidentified. The data derive from a study of cytomegalovirus exposure and HLA in healthy donors. Study-level results: Later analysis identified over 15,000 TCR beta sequences associated with HLA alleles, using a false discovery rate threshold of 0.05. With DRB1 most and HLA-C fewest, TCR association rates differed between HLA loci in a later analysis.

The PCR made use of 60 Vbeta and 13 Jbeta primers. Repertoires were generated with immunoSEQ multiplex PCR, while TCRdb's copy carries only in-frame clones and drops some. The sample has just over 65,000 clones; roughly four fifths are singletons. J lost 0 bases, V lost 6 bases, and 0 bases had no gene match. In germline, CDR1 is MNHNY, CDR2 SVGAGI (reference sequence). The CDR3 has 13 residues. The sequencing sample was made of PBMCs. This TCR came from a human donor in good health. J is TRBJ2-3 and V is TRBV6-6; 7 bases align to TRBD1. The CDR3, as DNA: TGTGCCAGCAGGGGACAGAGCACAGATACGCAGTATTTT. Its translation: CASRGQSTDTQYF.